A single sample gave rise to the 30 T cell receptor beta chains below, sequenced in a study of identical twins. TCRdb fed the 5' RACE reads into MiXCR, producing one record per CDR3 protein. The table has fewer than 250,000 distinct CDR3 sequences, 7.5% seen once. These same data were also listed under a study on yellow fever vaccine responses in identical twins.

The sequencing input was memory (CD45RO+) T cells sorted from blood. The source of these receptors is a woman aged 18-30 years in good health.

This clonotype was counted ten times or more. The V and J genes are TRBV29-1 and TRBJ2-5, with no clear D. This CDR3 comprises 12 residues. Germline CDR1 and CDR2: SQVTM and ANQGSEA. The V and J ends lost 4 bases and 4 bases respectively, with 10 bases between them. CDR3 sequence reads: CSVGPSRETQYF. The CDR3 DNA reads TGCAGCGTTGGTCCGTCACGAGAGACCCAGTACTTC.

V gene TRBV20-1 combines with J gene TRBJ2-1, with 11 positions matching TRBD2. The CDR3 consists of 13 residues. The germline V gene has CDR1 DFQATT and CDR2 SNEGSKA (reference sequence). Germline trimming cut 5 bases from V and 6 bases from J; bases unmatched to any gene: 3. This CDR3 is CSAPTSGTNEQFF. The CDR3 DNA is TGCAGTGCTCCGACTAGCGGGACCAATGAGCAGTTCTTC.

Only a few counts were recorded for this clonotype. The V and J genes are TRBV6-2 or TRBV6-3 and TRBJ2-3; D possibly corresponds to TRBD2 (6 bases). The CDR3 runs 13 residues. The V end lost 4 bases, the J end lost 2 bases, and 7 bases lay between the germline ends. Germline V gene data show CDR1 as MNHEY and CDR2 as SVGEGT. The CDR3 reads CASSWTNTDTQYF. For the CDR3, the DNA is TGTGCCAGCAGTTGGACTAACACAGATACGCAGTATTTT.

This clonotype was seen at least ten times. V usage is TRBV29-1 and J usage is TRBJ2-7; the match to TRBD2 covers 7 bases. Per the germline V gene, CDR1 is SQVTM and CDR2 is ANQGSEA. The CDR3 has 14 residues. Unmatched junction bases numbered 9, after V lost 4 bases and J lost 3 bases. The CDR3 reads CSVVIGLADYEQYF. The CDR3 bases are TGCAGCGTTGTTATAGGGCTAGCGGACTACGAGCAGTACTTC.

This clonotype was seen repeatedly, ten times or more. J is TRBJ2-1 and V is TRBV2, with 14 positions matching TRBD2. Germline V gene data show CDR1 as SNHLY and CDR2 as FYNNEI. Losses at the gene ends were 8 bases for V and 9 bases for J; bases not matched to a gene: 6. The CDR3 extends over 14 amino acids. The CDR3: CASRTSGRWFEQFF. The CDR3 DNA follows: TGTGCCAGCCGGACTAGCGGGAGGTGGTTTGAGCAGTTCTTC. Full variable domain (rest looked up from reference TRBV2 and TRBJ2-1): EPEVTQTPSHQVTQMGQEVILRCVPISNHLYFYWYRQILGQKVEFLVSFYNNEISEKSEIFDDQFSVERPDGSNFTLKIRSTKLEDSAMYFCASRTSGRWFEQFFGPGTRLTVL.

This clonotype was found many times. V gene TRBV12-3 or TRBV12-4 combines with J gene TRBJ2-3; TRBD2 aligns across 9 bases. V lost 5 bases and J lost 2; bases outside the gene matches: 5. The CDR3 extends over 15 amino acids. CDR3 sequence: CASSTVAGATDTQYF. CDR3 bases: TGTGCCAGCAGTACCGTAGCGGGGGCCACAGATACGCAGTATTTT.

V and J are TRBV29-1 and TRBJ1-1; TRBD1 is a possible D gene (5 bases). V lost 4 bases, J lost 6 bases, and 12 bases lay in between. This CDR3 has 12 residues. In germline, CDR1 is SQVTM, CDR2 ANQGSEA. The CDR3 sequence is CSVGRQGSEAFF. CDR3 DNA: TGCAGCGTTGGTCGGCAGGGCTCTGAAGCTTTCTTT.

The chain recombines TRBV11-2 with TRBJ2-3, with D maybe TRBD2 (6 bases). CDR1 and CDR2 (germline): SGHAT, FQNNGV. Trimming took off 2 bases at V and 2 bases at J, with 26 bases between the two ends. The CDR3 length is 20 residues. The CDR3 nucleotides read TGTGCCAGCAGCTTATATAGCCTTCTCTCAGCCGGGAGAAACACAGATACGCAGTATTTT. This sequence encodes CASSLYSLLSAGRNTDTQYF.

This clonotype was seen a handful of times. The chain recombines TRBV28 with TRBJ2-5; maybe TRBD1 (5 bases). This CDR3 has 12 residues. Germline CDR1 reads MDHEN; CDR2 reads SYDVKM. V was cut by 8 bases and J by 2 bases, with 9 bases left in between. CDR3 in DNA: TGTGCCAGCCATGGACAACAAGAGACCCAGTACTTC. Its translation is CASHGQQETQYF. Filled out from reference TRBV28 and TRBJ2-5, the complete variable domain reads DVKVTQSSRYLVKRTGEKVFLECVQDMDHENMFWYRQDPGLGLRLIYFSYDVKMKEKGDIPEGYSVSREKKERFSLILESASTNQTSMYLCASHGQQETQYFGPGTRLLVL.

There are many counts of this clonotype. The CDR3 nucleotides are TGTGCCAGTAAGACAGGGGGTTCACCCCTCCACTTT. As protein: CASKTGGSPLHF. The rearrangement uses TRBV12-3 or TRBV12-4 and TRBJ1-6; 9 bases align to TRBD1. The V and J ends lost 9 bases and 9 bases, in that order; junction bases with no gene match: 3. This CDR3 contains 12 residues.

For the CDR3, the DNA is TGCAGCGTTGACCCTAGAGGAGATACGCAGTATTTT. Its translation is CSVDPRGDTQYF. The chain uses TRBV29-1 and TRBJ2-3; no definite D call. Germline-derived CDR1 and CDR2 are SQVTM and ANQGSEA. The ends were cut back, 3 bases at V and 5 bases at J, with 9 bases in the middle. The CDR3 has 12 residues.

For this clonotype: A single base separates this from a much larger clone, so it may be a read error. The gene calls are TRBV6-4 and TRBJ2-2; a possible D gene is TRBD2 (5 bases). This CDR3 is 14 amino acids long. The V gene's germline CDR1 is MRHNA and CDR2 SNTAGT. V shed 3 bases and J shed 6 bases, with 11 bases lying between them. The CDR3 bases are TGTGCCAGCAGTGAGAGTAGCGACTCCGGGGAGCTGTTTTTT. Translation gives CASSESSDSGELFF.

This clonotype has only a few counts. The chain joins TRBV27 to TRBJ2-2; no clear D gene. Trimming pared 5 bases from V and 1 base from J, leaving 8 bases between. CDR3 size: 14 residues. Per the germline V gene, CDR1 is MNHEY and CDR2 is SMNVEV (reference sequence). CDR3 DNA: TGTGCCAGCAGTAACCCAGAGAACACCGGGGAGCTGTTTTTT. This encodes CASSNPENTGELFF.

The CDR3 sequence: CSASDGSVQPQHF. The CDR3 DNA reads TGCAGTGCTAGTGACGGGAGTGTTCAGCCCCAGCATTTT. The chain couples TRBV20-1 to TRBJ1-5; D call uncertain. The ends were cut back, 3 bases at V and 6 bases at J, with 12 bases in the middle. This CDR3 is built from 13 residues. In germline, CDR1 is DFQATT, CDR2 SNEGSKA (reference sequence).

V usage is TRBV6-2 or TRBV6-3 and J usage is TRBJ2-7; D gene ambiguous. Deletions cut 0 bases from V and 4 bases from J, with 13 bases between. The germline CDR1 and CDR2 sequences are MNHEY and SVGEGT. This CDR3 region has 15 residues. The CDR3 bases are TGTGCCAGCAGTTACTCTGCGGAGCCGACTTACGAGCAGTACTTC. Translating it yields CASSYSAEPTYEQYF.

This clonotype was recorded many times. The V and J genes are TRBV12-3 or TRBV12-4 and TRBJ1-2; TRBD1 matches 9 bases. This CDR3 has 12 amino acids. V lost 6 bases and J lost 5; bases outside the gene matches: 1. The CDR3 coding sequence is TGTGCCAGCAGGGACAGGGGTTATGGCTACACCTTC. This codes for CASRDRGYGYTF.

This rearrangement joins TRBV11-2 to TRBJ2-1; TRBD2 matches at 9 bases. Germline loops: CDR1 SGHAT, CDR2 FQNNGV. V was clipped by 1 base and J by 6 bases; unmatched bases: 4. This CDR3 comprises 15 residues. CDR3 region: CASSLGGTSLNEQFF. CDR3 sequence (DNA): TGTGCCAGCAGCTTAGGGGGGACTAGCCTCAATGAGCAGTTCTTC.

This clonotype was recorded at least ten times. V gene TRBV5-1 combines with J gene TRBJ2-3; D not certain. Germline V lookup: CDR1 SGHRS, CDR2 YFSETQ. The CDR3 is made up of 12 amino acids. Trimming removed 1 base from V and 4 bases from J, with 4 bases in between. This chain's CDR3 is CASSLISDTQYF. The CDR3 DNA sequence: TGCGCCAGCAGCTTGATTTCAGATACGCAGTATTTT.

In this sample, this clonotype turned up many times. The CDR3 DNA is TGTGCCAGCATCTCAAGCGGAGCGGGAGTTACAGATACGCAGTATTTT. This translates into CASISSGAGVTDTQYF. The genes are TRBV3-1 and TRBJ2-3, with TRBD2 matching 8 bases. The length of the CDR3 is 16 residues. The ends lost 7 bases at V and 3 bases at J; junction bases unmatched: 12. Per germline, CDR1 LGHDT and CDR2 YNNKEL (reference sequence).

This clonotype showed up just a few times. This chain uses TRBV6-1 with TRBJ1-2; 8 bases are a match to TRBD1. The CDR3 has 15 residues. Per the germline V gene, CDR1 is MNHNS and CDR2 is SASEGT. J was trimmed by 8 bases and V by 0 bases; bases with no gene match: 8. The CDR3, as DNA: TGTGCCAGCAGTGAAGCCGAGGACAGGGTAGGCGGCTACACCTTC. Protein: CASSEAEDRVGGYTF.

This clonotype has at least ten counts. The chain recombines TRBV5-1 with TRBJ1-5; TRBD1 might be the D (6 bases). The ends were cut back, 4 bases at V and 4 bases at J, with 12 bases in the middle. Germline V CDR1 and CDR2: SGHRS, YFSETQ. This CDR3 region has 14 residues. The CDR3 DNA is TGCGCCAGCAGCAGGGGGGAGGAGAATCAGCCCCAGCATTTT. Amino acid sequence: CASSRGEENQPQHF. Based on the CDR3 plus reference TRBV5-1 and TRBJ1-5, the full variable domain is KAGVTQTPRYLIKTRGQQVTLSCSPISGHRSVSWYQQTPGQGLQFLFEYFSETQRNKGNFPGRFSGRQFSNSRSEMNVSTLELGDSALYLCASSRGEENQPQHFGDGTRLSIL.

Concerning this clonotype: This may be a read error, as it is one base from a much larger clone. V gene TRBV12-3 or TRBV12-4 combines with J gene TRBJ2-7; perhaps TRBD2 as D (5 bases). The CDR3 runs to 12 residues. CDR3 nucleotide sequence: TGTGCCATCAGTTTAGACTACTACGAGCAGTACTTC. Translating gives CAISLDYYEQYF.

The rearrangement uses TRBV11-2 and TRBJ2-5, with 8 bases fitting TRBD1. This CDR3 has 16 amino acids. The germline CDR1 and CDR2 sequences are SGHAT and FQNNGV. V lost 5 bases, J lost 5 bases, and 13 bases stayed unmatched. Written as DNA, the CDR3 is TGTGCCAGCAGCCCAACCATCGGACAGGGCGGCGAGACCCAGTACTTC. Translating it yields CASSPTIGQGGETQYF.

At least ten counts were recorded for this clonotype. This chain joins TRBV6-4 and TRBJ2-2; D might be TRBD2 (6 bases). This CDR3 comprises 14 residues. Per the germline V gene, CDR1 is MRHNA and CDR2 is SNTAGT. Trimming took off 6 bases at V and 7 bases at J, with 15 bases between the two ends. In DNA, the CDR3 is TGTGCCAGCAGCCCCTCGGGAGAGGACGGGGAGCTGTTTTTT. Protein sequence: CASSPSGEDGELFF.

In its sample, this clonotype was seen many times. This chain links TRBV12-3 or TRBV12-4 with TRBJ2-1; D gene unclear. With 6 bases removed from V and 5 bases from J, the gap between germline ends came to 11 bases. CDR3 length: 13 amino acids. CDR3 residues: CASRALSNNEQFF. CDR3 DNA sequence: TGTGCCAGCAGAGCACTATCCAACAATGAGCAGTTCTTC.

The table lists this clonotype with many counts. The V call is TRBV7-8, the J call TRBJ2-7; D tentatively reads TRBD1 or TRBD2 (6 bases each). Germline CDR1 reads SGHVS; CDR2 reads FQNEAQ. The CDR3 has 15 amino acids. V gave up 6 bases and J gave up 2 bases, with 17 bases separating them. The CDR3 sequence: CASSRMGGAAYEQYF. In DNA, the CDR3 is TGTGCCAGCAGTCGTATGGGGGGCGCAGCCTACGAGCAGTACTTC.

The table lists this clonotype with many counts. V and J are TRBV6-2 or TRBV6-3 and TRBJ2-7, with D tentatively TRBD2 (5 bases). Trimming took off 10 bases at V and 2 bases at J, with 21 bases between the two ends. The germline gives CDR1 MNHEY, CDR2 SVGEGT. The CDR3 extends over 15 amino acids. The CDR3, as DNA: TGTGCCACCGTTCCCGGGGTTCAATATACCTACGAGCAGTACTTC. Its protein product is CATVPGVQYTYEQYF.

This clonotype was picked up a small number of times. The chain carries TRBV20-1 and TRBJ2-5; D gene ambiguous. Between the trimmed V and J ends, which lost 3 bases and 5 bases, there was a span of 19 bases. The V gene's germline CDR1 is DFQATT and CDR2 SNEGSKA (reference sequence). The CDR3 length is 15 residues. The chain's CDR3 is CSASPSIGTRETQYF. In DNA form, the CDR3 reads TGCAGTGCTAGTCCGTCTATTGGAACGAGGGAGACCCAGTACTTC.

V gene TRBV10-1 combines with J gene TRBJ2-3; 10 bases are shared with TRBD1. The CDR3 runs to 16 residues. J gave up 5 bases and V 2 bases, and 7 bases lay outside the gene matches. The germline gives CDR1 WNHNN, CDR2 SYGVQD (reference sequence). In DNA, the CDR3 is TGCGCCAGCAGTGAGCCCCGGACAGGGGGTAGAGATACGCAGTATTTT. Its translation: CASSEPRTGGRDTQYF.

The V gene is TRBV7-6, the J gene TRBJ1-3; TRBD1 might be the D (5 bases). V was clipped by 7 bases and J by 0 bases, with 10 bases between them. The germline gives CDR1 SGHVS, CDR2 FNYEAQ. There are 14 residues in the CDR3. CDR3 loop: CASKMDTSGNTIYF. The CDR3 region has the DNA TGTGCCAGCAAAATGGACACCTCTGGAAACACCATATATTTT.